A single sample gave rise to the 20 T cell receptor beta chains below, sequenced in a study of cytotoxic CD8 clonotypes in ibrutinib-treated CLL. Profiling relied on immunoSEQ multiplex PCR, and the TCRdb table lists in-frame clones only, not all of them. In the table there are 12,000 to 15,000 clones, roughly 50% of which are singletons. This specimen was PBMCs, taken at a 24-month disease-progression time point, from a patient treated with ibrutinib. These receptor sequences come from a human donor with chronic lymphocytic leukemia.

This clone was recorded a few times. This chain uses TRBV29-1 with TRBJ1-2; D may be TRBD1 (5 bases). In germline, CDR1 is SQVTM, CDR2 ANQGSEA. The CDR3 is 13 residues long. V lost 6 bases and J 4 bases, leaving 15 bases between the germline ends. CDR3 loop: CSVTPSGSYGYTF. In nucleotides, the CDR3 is TGCAGCGTAACACCGTCAGGGTCCTATGGCTACACCTTC. The full variable domain, in which reference TRBV29-1 and TRBJ1-2 provide the parts outside the CDR3, is SAVISQKPSRDICQRGTSLTIQCQVDSQVTMMFWYRQQPGQSLTLIATANQGSEATYESGFVIDKFPISRPNLTFSTLTVSNMSPEDSSIYLCSVTPSGSYGYTFGSGTRLTVV.

The chain joins TRBV9 to TRBJ1-2, with TRBD1 as a possible D gene (6 bases). The CDR3 runs 14 residues. The V and J ends lost 0 bases and 4 bases respectively, with 10 bases between them. Looked up from germline, CDR1 is SGDLS and CDR2 is YYNGEE. The CDR3 nucleotides are TGTGCCAGCAGCGTAGCGGACAGTCCCTATGGCTACACCTTC. Translated: CASSVADSPYGYTF.

This clone was picked up one time. CDR3 sequence reads: CASSEAQGGGTEAFF. As DNA, the CDR3 is TGTGCCAGCAGTGAAGCGCAAGGGGGGGGCACTGAAGCTTTCTTT. The chain carries TRBV2 and TRBJ1-1; TRBD1 is a possible D gene (6 bases). V was trimmed by 0 bases and J by 4 bases, leaving 12 bases between them. The CDR3 extends over 15 amino acids. In germline, CDR1 is SNHLY, CDR2 FYNNEI.

This chain links TRBV5-1 with TRBJ2-5; D perhaps matches TRBD2 (6 bases). V shed 7 bases and J shed 1 base, with 8 bases lying between them. CDR1 is SGHRS and CDR2 is YFSETQ in the germline V gene. CDR3 size: 12 residues. CDR3 region: CASRGIQETQYF. CDR3 nucleotide sequence: TGCGCCAGCCGGGGGATCCAAGAGACCCAGTACTTC. The full variable domain, with the rest looked up from reference TRBV5-1 and TRBJ2-5, is KAGVTQTPRYLIKTRGQQVTLSCSPISGHRSVSWYQQTPGQGLQFLFEYFSETQRNKGNFPGRFSGRQFSNSRSEMNVSTLELGDSALYLCASRGIQETQYFGPGTRLLVL.

The chain links TRBV5-4 to TRBJ2-7, with D tentatively TRBD1 (6 bases). The CDR3 has 12 residues. V was clipped by 4 bases and J by 6 bases, with 11 bases between them. Germline values: CDR1 SGHNT, CDR2 YYREEE (reference sequence). The CDR3, as DNA: TGTGCCAGCAGCCGAGGGGGTCCCGAGCAGTACTTC. Translation: CASSRGGPEQYF.

This clone showed up just a few times. The chain uses TRBV4-1 and TRBJ2-5; 9 bases map to TRBD1. Germline-derived CDR1 and CDR2 are MGHRA and YSYEKL. Trimming at V came to 2 bases and at J to 5 bases, leaving 9 bases not matched to a gene. This CDR3 region has 16 residues. This CDR3 is CASSQPQHRGQETQYF. The CDR3 bases are TGCGCCAGCAGCCAACCACAACACAGGGGGCAGGAGACCCAGTACTTC.

Only a few counts were recorded for this clone. The CDR3 reads CASSISRNTEAFF. The CDR3 coding sequence is TGTGCCAGTAGTATTAGCAGGAACACTGAAGCTTTCTTT. The V call is TRBV19, the J call TRBJ1-1; D unclear. This CDR3 is built from 13 residues. With 3 bases removed from V and 1 base from J, the gap between germline ends came to 6 bases. CDR1 is LNHDA, CDR2 SQIVND, per germline (reference sequence).

This clone has just a few counts. This chain uses TRBV5-8 with TRBJ1-2; TRBD1 might be the D (6 bases). The V gene's germline CDR1 is SGHTS and CDR2 YDEGEE. The germline V and J ends were trimmed by 4 bases and 3 bases, with 13 bases remaining between them. This CDR3 is built from 14 residues. The DNA for the CDR3 is TGTGCCAGCAGCCACTACAGGGCTGACTATGGCTACACCTTC. It is translated as CASSHYRADYGYTF.

The chain links TRBV10-3 to TRBJ2-1; TRBD1 might be the D (6 bases). Germline CDR1 and CDR2: ENHRY and SYGVKD. The CDR3 sequence is 14 residues long. The V gene lost 4 bases and the J gene lost 7 bases, with 14 bases spanning the gap. The CDR3 is CAISGFDRKNEQFF. The CDR3 DNA reads as TGTGCCATCAGTGGATTCGACAGGAAGAATGAGCAGTTCTTC.

The table lists this clone with a count of one. CDR3 nucleotide sequence: TGTGCCAGCAGCGAAACAGGGGTAGAGGGCTACACCTTC. Protein sequence: CASSETGVEGYTF. The chain carries TRBV7-8 and TRBJ1-2, with 7 bases matching TRBD1. The CDR3 is 13 amino acids. Per the germline V gene, CDR1 is SGHVS and CDR2 is FQNEAQ. The V and J ends lost 5 bases and 8 bases, in that order; junction bases with no gene match: 8.

The chain employs TRBV11-2 and TRBJ2-7; perhaps TRBD2 as D (5 bases). V shed 5 bases and J shed 3 bases, with 14 bases lying between them. Germline assignment: CDR1 SGHAT and CDR2 FQNNGV. The CDR3 is made up of 14 amino acids. This CDR3 is CASSPPGRGYEQYF. Written as DNA, the CDR3 is TGTGCCAGCAGCCCTCCTGGACGGGGCTACGAGCAGTACTTC.

The chain recombines TRBV5-1 with TRBJ1-1; 11 bases fit TRBD1. This CDR3 spans 17 amino acids. Germline-derived CDR1 and CDR2 are SGHRS and YFSETQ. V gave up 4 bases and J gave up 4 bases; unmatched junction bases: 12. The CDR3 DNA is TGCGCCAGCAGCCTCCGGACAGGGGGCAATGTTGGCACTGAAGCTTTCTTT. Translating it yields CASSLRTGGNVGTEAFF.

This rearrangement joins TRBV7-8 to TRBJ2-2; 8 bases fit TRBD1. V lost 11 bases and J lost 5; bases outside the gene matches: 10. Germline V CDR1 and CDR2: SGHVS, FQNEAQ. CDR3 length: 14 residues. The CDR3 coding sequence is TGTGCCGACACAGGACAGGGTTTTACCGGGGAGCTGTTTTTT. Its translation: CADTGQGFTGELFF.

The gene calls are TRBV5-1 and TRBJ2-5, with 7 bases aligning to TRBD1. CDR1 is SGHRS and CDR2 is YFSETQ in the germline V gene. The V and J ends lost 3 bases and 1 base, in that order; junction bases with no gene match: 6. This CDR3 has 15 amino acids. This chain's CDR3 is CASSSTRGIQETQYF. The CDR3 nucleotides read TGCGCCAGCAGCTCGACCAGGGGGATCCAAGAGACCCAGTACTTC.

This rearrangement joins TRBV5-5 to TRBJ2-7; TRBD2 matches at 12 bases. J lost 4 bases, V lost 4 bases, and 9 bases had no gene match. From germline, CDR1 is SGHKS and CDR2 YYEKEE (reference sequence). The CDR3 runs to 16 residues. The CDR3 region has the DNA TGTGCCAGCAGCCCGAGGACTAGCGGGGTTCGGTACGAGCAGTACTTC. Its protein is CASSPRTSGVRYEQYF.

This clone ranks as hyperexpanded. The V call is TRBV2, the J call TRBJ1-2, with TRBD1 matching over 7 bases. The V gene end was trimmed by 2 bases and the J gene end by 3 bases; junction bases not matched to a gene: 6. Germline loops: CDR1 SNHLY, CDR2 FYNNEI. CDR3 length equals 15 residues. The CDR3 nucleotides are TGTGCCAGCAGTGAAACCCGGGACAGAGACTATGGCTACACCTTC. Amino acids: CASSETRDRDYGYTF.

The V gene is TRBV13, the J gene TRBJ2-7; 10 bases are shared with TRBD1. CDR1 is PRHDT, CDR2 FYEKMQ, per germline (reference sequence). Trimming took 0 bases from V and 6 from J; bases not matched to a gene: 2. The CDR3 extends over 14 amino acids. In DNA form, the CDR3 reads TGTGCCAGCAGCTTAGGGGACAGGGGGTCCGAGCAGTACTTC. Translated, it gives CASSLGDRGSEQYF. The variable domain in full, with the rest retrieved from reference TRBV13 and TRBJ2-7, is AAGVIQSPRHLIKEKRETATLKCYPIPRHDTVYWYQQGPGQDPQFLISFYEKMQSDKGSIPDRFSAQQFSDYHSELNMSSLELGDSALYFCASSLGDRGSEQYFGPGTRLTVT.

This clone appeared a few times. The V and J genes are TRBV7-9 and TRBJ1-1, with D possibly TRBD1 on 5 matching bases. This CDR3 is built from 15 residues. In germline, CDR1 is SEHNR, CDR2 FQNEAQ (reference sequence). V lost 1 base, J lost 1 base, and 10 bases lay in between. CDR3 region: CASSLGQGPNTEAFF. CDR3 nucleotide sequence: TGTGCCAGCAGCTTAGGTCAGGGACCGAACACTGAAGCTTTCTTT.

This clone was recorded a few times. The chain uses TRBV5-4 and TRBJ1-2, with D uncertain. The CDR3 spans 15 residues. Germline V gene data show CDR1 as SGHNT and CDR2 as YYREEE (reference sequence). Trimming took off 0 bases at V and 0 bases at J, with 9 bases between the two ends. CDR3 in amino acids: CASSLVGLTNYGYTF. The CDR3 bases are TGTGCCAGCAGCTTGGTGGGCCTAACTAACTATGGCTACACCTTC.

The chain combines TRBV5-6 with TRBJ2-1; TRBD1 agrees at 8 bases. The CDR3 spans 17 residues. Germline CDR1 SGHDT, CDR2 YYEEEE. Unmatched junction bases numbered 10, after V lost 0 bases and J lost 5 bases. CDR3 coding DNA: TGTGCCAGCAGCTTGGTTAGTGGACAGGGTCTTAACAATGAGCAGTTCTTC. This gives the protein CASSLVSGQGLNNEQFF.